The rows below give T cell receptor beta chains drawn from one sample of a study of T cell repertoires in cytomegalovirus infection. MiXCR, applied by TCRdb to the reads, yields one record per CDR3 protein. The sample has 200,000 to 250,000 distinct CDR3 sequences, over 20% seen once; the top ten hold roughly 18%. The sample comprised CD8+ T cells from PBMCs. Every receptor here comes from a human donor in good health (CMV status not recorded). Some clones in this sample may be carry-over from other donors' samples. Each CDR3 is given with its conserved first and last residue. A D gene is named only where the DNA matches it firmly. Not every row has a clone size; where given, it reads once, few, many or a size class.

v_gene,d_gene,abundance,j_gene,CDR3aa,CDR3nt
TRBV12-3/TRBV12-4,NA,NA,TRBJ2-6,CASSSKEAGANVLTF,TGTGCCAGCAGTTCCAAGGAGGCAGGGGCCAACGTCCTGACTTTC
TRBV5-6,TRBD1,NA,TRBJ2-7,CASSKGQSYEQYF,TGTGCCAGCAGCAAGGGACAGTCCTACGAGCAGTACTTC
TRBV28,NA,many,TRBJ1-5,CASSGGEGNQPQHF,TGTGCCAGCAGTGGGGGGGAAGGCAATCAGCCCCAGCATTTT
TRBV19,TRBD2,NA,TRBJ2-1,CASCYSGVGGGQFF,TGTGCCAGTTGTTATAGCGGGGTTGGAGGGGGGCAGTTCTTC
TRBV5-1,NA,NA,TRBJ2-7,CASSLGSGPGGEQYF,TGCGCCAGCAGCTTGGGTAGTGGCCCGGGTGGCGAGCAGTACTTC
TRBV11-1,NA,many,TRBJ2-5,CASSPISGPLQETQYF,TGTGCCAGCAGCCCAATTTCCGGACCACTCCAAGAGACCCAGTACTTC
TRBV2,NA,NA,TRBJ1-2,CASSEDSLPSNYGYTF,TGTGCCAGCAGTGAAGACAGCTTACCTTCTAACTATGGCTACACCTTC
TRBV7-8,TRBD1,NA,TRBJ2-7,CASGPSWTGGGEQYF,TGTGCCAGCGGCCCTAGTTGGACAGGGGGCGGCGAGCAGTACTTC
TRBV2,TRBD2,once,TRBJ2-3,CASSGPTSGAWNTDTQYF,TGTGCCAGCAGTGGACCCACTAGCGGGGCATGGAACACAGATACGCAGTATTTT
TRBV7-2,NA,NA,TRBJ2-7,CASSFGTELSSYEQYF,TGTGCCAGCAGCTTTGGTACGGAGTTGAGCTCCTACGAGCAGTACTTC
TRBV29-1,NA,NA,TRBJ2-3,CSVGSTGPTDTQYF,TGCAGCGTTGGTAGTACGGGGCCAACAGATACGCAGTATTTT
TRBV29-1,TRBD1,few,TRBJ2-5,CSVGTGVFQETQYF,TGCAGCGTCGGGACAGGGGTTTTCCAAGAGACCCAGTACTTC
TRBV12-3/TRBV12-4,NA,NA,TRBJ2-3,CASTLAALDTQYF,TGTGCCAGCACCCTTGCAGCCCTAGATACGCAGTATTTT
TRBV4-1,NA,few,TRBJ1-5,CASSQVTGSGQPQHF,TGCGCCAGCAGCCAGGTCACAGGGTCGGGGCAGCCCCAGCATTTT
TRBV28,TRBD1,many,TRBJ2-3,CASSPSGGFSDTQYF,TGTGCCAGCAGCCCGTCAGGGGGCTTTTCAGATACGCAGTATTTT
TRBV15,NA,few,TRBJ1-5,CATSRDLGDGQPQHF,TGTGCCACCAGCAGAGATCTGGGAGATGGCCAGCCCCAGCATTTT
TRBV6-5,TRBD1,few,TRBJ2-1,CASSAGTGQFF,TGTGCCAGTTCGGCCGGGACAGGGCAGTTCTTC
TRBV7-2,NA,few,TRBJ2-7,CASSLFVGGDEQYF,TGTGCCAGCAGCTTATTTGTAGGAGGGGACGAGCAGTACTTC
TRBV11-2,NA,NA,TRBJ1-1,CASSLYVRNTEAFF,TGTGCCAGCAGCTTATATGTTCGGAACACTGAAGCTTTCTTT
TRBV29-1,TRBD1,NA,TRBJ1-4,CSGQTGANEKLFF,TGCAGCGGTCAAACAGGGGCTAATGAAAAACTGTTTTTT
TRBV29-1,NA,NA,TRBJ2-7,CSVFLGTESYEQYF,TGCAGCGTTTTCCTGGGGACGGAGTCCTACGAGCAGTACTTC
TRBV20-1,NA,few,TRBJ1-4,CSARDPLVATNEKLFF,TGCAGTGCTAGAGACCCCCTAGTTGCAACTAATGAAAAACTGTTTTTT
TRBV4-2,NA,NA,TRBJ1-6,CASSQSVAQPNSPLHF,TGTGCCAGCAGCCAGTCCGTGGCCCAGCCTAATTCACCCCTCCACTTT
TRBV20-1,TRBD2,NA,TRBJ2-1,CSASWAGGYNEQFF,TGCAGTGCTAGCTGGGCGGGGGGTTACAATGAGCAGTTCTTC
TRBV7-2,NA,many,TRBJ2-7,CASSPTSLASYEQYF,TGTGCCAGCAGCCCAACGTCCCTTGCCTCCTACGAGCAGTACTTC
TRBV5-1,TRBD1,NA,TRBJ2-7,CASSTGQGAASYEQYF,TGCGCCAGCAGCACGGGACAGGGGGCGGCCTCCTACGAGCAGTACTTC
TRBV7-6,NA,many,TRBJ1-1,CASSLGVSTEAFF,TGTGCCAGCAGCTTAGGGGTCTCCACTGAAGCTTTCTTT
TRBV7-8,NA,many,TRBJ2-1,CASSLRPWGDHNEQFF,TGTGCCAGCAGCTTACGTCCTTGGGGGGACCACAATGAGCAGTTCTTC
TRBV25-1,NA,many,TRBJ2-3,CASNREGDTDTQYF,TGTGCCAGCAACAGGGAGGGAGACACAGATACGCAGTATTTT
TRBV4-1,TRBD2,many,TRBJ2-5,CASSQDRGMTSGGRGETQYF,TGCGCCAGCAGCCAAGATAGGGGGATGACTAGCGGGGGGAGAGGAGAGACCCAGTACTTC
TRBV28,NA,few,TRBJ1-3,CASSSTISGNTIYF,TGTGCCAGCAGTTCTACGATTTCTGGAAACACCATATATTTT
TRBV4-2,TRBD1,NA,TRBJ1-1,CASSLPRDRGRGTEAFF,TGTGCCAGCAGCCTCCCGAGGGACAGGGGGCGCGGGACTGAAGCTTTCTTT
TRBV19,NA,many,TRBJ2-7,CASSGDGGYEQYF,TGTGCCAGTAGTGGGGACGGGGGCTACGAGCAGTACTTC
TRBV5-5,NA,NA,TRBJ2-5,CASSLYRIGETQYF,TGTGCCAGCAGCTTGTACAGGATCGGGGAGACCCAGTACTTC
TRBV4-1,TRBD1,many,TRBJ2-7,CASSYSQGEGTYEQYF,TGCGCCAGCAGCTATTCCCAGGGGGAAGGGACCTACGAGCAGTACTTC
TRBV2,NA,NA,TRBJ2-1,CASMVAVNEQFF,TGTGCCAGCATGGTAGCGGTCAATGAGCAGTTCTTC
TRBV4-1,TRBD2,few,TRBJ2-5,CASSQFSGGGETQYF,TGCGCCAGCAGCCAGTTTAGCGGGGGCGGAGAGACCCAGTACTTC
TRBV11-2,NA,many,TRBJ2-7,CASNTPNGEQYF,TGTGCCAGCAACACTCCCAATGGCGAGCAGTACTTC
TRBV6-6,NA,few,TRBJ2-7,CASGESLAYEQYF,TGTGCCAGCGGAGAGAGCCTTGCCTACGAGCAGTACTTC
TRBV7-8,NA,NA,TRBJ2-7,CASYLGSGEQYF,TGTGCCAGCTACCTGGGGAGTGGGGAGCAGTACTTC
TRBV5-1,NA,NA,TRBJ2-1,CASSLDGDAYNEQFF,TGCGCCAGCAGCTTGGACGGGGACGCCTACAATGAGCAGTTCTTC
TRBV7-6,TRBD2,many,TRBJ2-5,CASSQRTSGGAWETQYF,TGTGCCAGCAGCCAGAGGACTAGCGGGGGGGCATGGGAGACCCAGTACTTC
TRBV7-2,TRBD2,NA,TRBJ2-7,CASSRELAGGTREQYF,TGTGCCAGCAGCCGTGAACTAGCGGGGGGAACTCGAGAGCAGTACTTC
TRBV9,NA,NA,TRBJ2-7,CASSVGPGISYEQYF,TGTGCCAGCAGCGTCGGTCCAGGGATATCCTACGAGCAGTACTTC
TRBV7-8,TRBD2,many,TRBJ2-1,CASTLRGGTSASNEQFF,TGTGCCAGCACCCTCCGGGGAGGGACTAGCGCATCCAATGAGCAGTTCTTC
TRBV11-2,NA,few,TRBJ2-5,CASSLGGTGETQYF,TGTGCCAGCAGCTTAGGGGGGACCGGGGAGACCCAGTACTTC
TRBV12-3/TRBV12-4,TRBD1,NA,TRBJ1-1,CASSQWTGDTEAFF,TGTGCCAGCAGTCAATGGACAGGGGACACTGAAGCTTTCTTT
TRBV19,NA,many,TRBJ2-3,CASSIDPYGDMTDTQYF,TGTGCCAGTAGTATAGATCCATACGGGGATATGACAGATACGCAGTATTTT
TRBV12-3/TRBV12-4,NA,NA,TRBJ2-7,CASSLVHGYEQYF,TGTGCCAGCAGTTTAGTCCATGGCTACGAGCAGTACTTC
TRBV5-1,TRBD1,NA,TRBJ2-1,CASRQRDRGTTSYNEQFF,TGCGCCAGCAGACAACGGGACAGGGGTACCACCTCCTACAATGAGCAGTTCTTC
TRBV7-6,TRBD2,many,TRBJ2-1,CASSAMAGTTYNEQFF,TGTGCCAGCAGCGCAATGGCCGGGACTACTTACAATGAGCAGTTCTTC
TRBV5-1,NA,NA,TRBJ1-1,CASSLEGVQAVNTEAFF,TGCGCCAGCAGCTTGGAGGGGGTGCAGGCAGTGAACACTGAAGCTTTCTTT
TRBV9,TRBD1,NA,TRBJ2-1,CASSVGTGIHEQFF,TGTGCCAGCAGCGTCGGGACAGGGATCCATGAGCAGTTCTTC